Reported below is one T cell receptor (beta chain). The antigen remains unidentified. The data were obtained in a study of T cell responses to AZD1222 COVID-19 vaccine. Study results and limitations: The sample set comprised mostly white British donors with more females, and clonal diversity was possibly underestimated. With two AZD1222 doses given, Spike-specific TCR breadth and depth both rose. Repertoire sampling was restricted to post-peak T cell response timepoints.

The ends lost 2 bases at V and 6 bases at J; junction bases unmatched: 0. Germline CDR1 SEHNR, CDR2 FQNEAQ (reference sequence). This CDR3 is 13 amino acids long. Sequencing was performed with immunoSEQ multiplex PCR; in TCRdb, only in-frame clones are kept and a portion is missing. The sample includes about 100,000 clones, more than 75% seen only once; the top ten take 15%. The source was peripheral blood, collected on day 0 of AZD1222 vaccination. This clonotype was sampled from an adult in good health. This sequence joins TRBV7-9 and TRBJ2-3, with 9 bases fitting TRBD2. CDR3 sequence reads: CASSLSGGDTQYF. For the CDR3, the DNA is TGTGCCAGCAGCTTAAGCGGGGGGGATACGCAGTATTTT. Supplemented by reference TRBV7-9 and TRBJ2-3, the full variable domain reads DTGVSQNPRHKITKRGQNVTFRCDPISEHNRLYWYRQTLGQGPEFLTYFQNEAQLEKSRLLSDRFSAERPKGSFSTLEIQRTEQGDSAMYLCASSLSGGDTQYFGPGTRLTVL.